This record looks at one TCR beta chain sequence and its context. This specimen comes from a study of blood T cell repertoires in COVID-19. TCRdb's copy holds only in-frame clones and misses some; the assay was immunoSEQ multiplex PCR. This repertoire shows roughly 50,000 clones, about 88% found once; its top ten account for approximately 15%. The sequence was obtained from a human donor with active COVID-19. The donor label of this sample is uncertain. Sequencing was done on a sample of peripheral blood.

DNA of the CDR3: TGCGCCAGCAGCCAGACGGGGCTAGCGGGGACTCCTCTCTACAATGAGCAGTTCTTC. As protein: CASSQTGLAGTPLYNEQFF. The J gene is TRBJ2-1, the V gene TRBV4-3, with 9 bases lining up with TRBD2. The CDR3 spans 19 residues. From germline, CDR1 is LGHNA and CDR2 YSLEER. V shed 3 bases, J shed 3 bases, and the junction held 15 bases outside the gene matches.